This record looks at one TCR beta chain sequence and its context. Its recognized antigen is unknown. Base quality data are lacking; no much larger clone is found one base away. This entry belongs to a study of T-cell reconstitution after alpha-beta-depleted transplantation in children (dated by TCRdb to 2016 to 2017). About the study as a whole: Using TCR repertoire profiling, the study quantitatively followed how T-cell immune reconstitution unfolded in children after TCRalphabeta/CD19-depleted allogeneic hematopoietic cell transplantation.

The CDR3 numbers 15 residues from cysteine through phenylalanine. The only DNA kept is the CDR3, 45 bases in frame from the first base. Trimming removed 0 bases from V and 8 bases from J; the gene matches leave 6 bases unexplained. The CDR1 and CDR2 encoded by the germline V gene are LGHNA and YNFKEQ. The receptor library was made with PCR. The instrument given in TCRdb is Illumina HiSeq 2500. Molecular barcoding was employed in the preparation of TCR libraries, with unique molecular identifiers being used to normalize TCRbeta repertoire quantification. In TCRdb, the public reads were trimmed at Q25 with fastp and aligned with MiXCR, with productive beta chains retained. Rows matching on CDR3 protein sequence are summarized as one entry with the most common DNA and genes. Here the sample has about 610,000 distinct CDR3 sequences; approximately 10% occur a single time. The top ten clones comprise about 4.2% of the sample.

The origin of this receptor is a human donor who donated a stem cell graft to a child with acute myeloid leukemia. The sequencing used PBMCs from the stem cell graft donor, collected from the stem cell graft. Recombination joined TRBV4-2 with TRBJ1-4; 7 central bases correspond to TRBD1. The DNA sequence is given as TGTGCCAGCAGCCAAGATAGACAGGGTCGAGAAAAACTGTTTTTT. Translated, it reads CASSQDRQGREKLFF.